These T cell receptor beta chains were read from a single sample in a study of identical twins. MiXCR, run by TCRdb on the 5' RACE reads, gives a single entry per CDR3 protein. The data show more than 200,000 distinct CDR3 sequences, with 11% to 15% seen just once and approximately 8.8% held by the top ten. The material sequenced was memory (CD45RO+) T cells sorted from blood. Receptor source: a woman aged 18-30 years in good health. The CDR3 runs from the conserved cysteine through the conserved F or W. A D gene is named only where the DNA matches it firmly. Clone size is shown for a subset of rows, as once, few, many or a class of expanded clone.

d_gene	abundance	j_gene	v_gene	CDR3nt	CDR3aa
TRBD1	many	TRBJ1-2	TRBV5-4	TGTGCCAGCAGCCCCTCGAACAGGGGGTGGAACTATGGCTACACCTTC	CASSPSNRGWNYGYTF
NA	many	TRBJ2-5	TRBV5-1	TGCGCCAGCAGTGGCAGGGGAGGAGAGACCCAGTACTTC	CASSGRGGETQYF
TRBD2	few	TRBJ2-7	TRBV20-1	TGCAGTGCTACCCCGGGACTAGCGGGGCCCTACGAGCAGTACTTC	CSATPGLAGPYEQYF
TRBD2	NA	TRBJ2-5	TRBV20-1	TGCAGTGCCCGGGTTCTTGGGGTCTACCTCTCTAGCGGGGGGGCCGAAGAGACCCAGTACTTC	CSARVLGVYLSSGGAEETQYF
NA	NA	TRBJ2-5	TRBV7-8	TGTGCCAGCAGCTCTCGACCGGGATTAGCGGAGACCCAGTACTTC	CASSSRPGLAETQYF
NA	few	TRBJ2-5	TRBV5-5	TGTGCCAGCAGCCTCGGGTGGGCAGGGGAGACCCAGTACTTC	CASSLGWAGETQYF
TRBD2	NA	TRBJ2-1	TRBV3-1	TGTGCCAGCAGCCAGGGGACTAGCGGGAGTAGTTCTTATTGGTACAATGAGCAGTTCTTC	CASSQGTSGSSSYWYNEQFF
NA	NA	TRBJ2-1	TRBV29-1	TGCAGCGTCTCCCAGAGCCACAATGAGCAGTTCTTC	CSVSQSHNEQFF
NA	few	TRBJ1-2	TRBV11-3	TGTGCCAGCAGCTTAGGGTTGGACCCTAACTATGGCTACACCTTC	CASSLGLDPNYGYTF
TRBD2	NA	TRBJ2-3	TRBV14	TGTGCCAGCAGCGGTTTTAGCGGGAAGGCGGACACAGATACGCAGTATTTT	CASSGFSGKADTDTQYF
NA	many	TRBJ1-2	TRBV5-1	TGCGCCAGCAGCCCGGAGGTGCAGGGCTATGGCTACACCTTC	CASSPEVQGYGYTF
TRBD2	few	TRBJ2-1	TRBV12-3/TRBV12-4	TGTGCCAGCAGGATAGCGGGGGGCCGTTACAATGAGCAGTTCTTC	CASRIAGGRYNEQFF
NA	many	TRBJ2-7	TRBV7-2	TGTGCCAGCAGCTTGGCAAGCGGCTCCTACGAGCAGTACTTC	CASSLASGSYEQYF
NA	many	TRBJ2-1	TRBV7-8	TGTGCCAGCAGCCAAGCAAGGGTCTACAATGAGCAGTTCTTC	CASSQARVYNEQFF
TRBD1	NA	TRBJ2-7	TRBV6-1	TGTGCCAGCAGACGACAGGGGGCCGGGGAGCAGTACTTC	CASRRQGAGEQYF
TRBD1	NA	TRBJ2-1	TRBV20-1	TGCAGTGCAACCCGGGACAGGGACGAGCAGTTCTTC	CSATRDRDEQFF
TRBD1	few	TRBJ2-4	TRBV6-5	TGTGCCAGCAGTTACAGGACAGGGGGATTGGAAAACATTCAGTACTTC	CASSYRTGGLENIQYF
NA	few	TRBJ2-7	TRBV5-1	TGCGCCAGCAGCTTGGCCGGGACGGTCTACGAGCAGTACTTC	CASSLAGTVYEQYF
NA	few	TRBJ1-1	TRBV12-3/TRBV12-4	TGTGCCAGTGGTTTTTTTAGGAACACTGAAGCTTTCTTT	CASGFFRNTEAFF
TRBD1	NA	TRBJ2-7	TRBV5-8	TGTGCCAGCAGCCCCAGGACAGGGCTAAACGAGCAGTACTTC	CASSPRTGLNEQYF
NA	NA	TRBJ2-2	TRBV5-1	TGCGCCAGCAGCCCCCTAGGGAACACCGGGGAGCTGTTTTTT	CASSPLGNTGELFF
NA	NA	TRBJ1-5	TRBV7-8	TGTGCCAGCAGCTTATCGACGGCCGCAGTGGGCCAGCCCCAGCATTTT	CASSLSTAAVGQPQHF
NA	few	TRBJ2-3	TRBV20-1	TGCAGTGCGCACTCTAGCACAGATACGCAGTATTTT	CSAHSSTDTQYF
NA	once	TRBJ2-5	TRBV11-3	TGTGCCAGCAGCTTAGATCCGGAGGCCCAGTACTTC	CASSLDPEAQYF
TRBD2	many	TRBJ2-3	TRBV9	TGTGCCAGCAGCGTAGTCGGACTAGCGGGAGTAGGTTCAGATACGCAGTATTTT	CASSVVGLAGVGSDTQYF
NA	NA	TRBJ2-5	TRBV9	TGTGCCAGCAGCGTAGTAGCGGTTCAAGAGACCCAGTACTTC	CASSVVAVQETQYF
NA	NA	TRBJ1-2	TRBV20-1	TGCAGTGCTAGAGAGGCTGAGAACTATGGCTACACCTTC	CSAREAENYGYTF
NA	NA	TRBJ1-1	TRBV7-2	TGTGCCAGCAGCTTAAATTGGGCCAGAGGCGGGTTAGCTTTCTTT	CASSLNWARGGLAFF
NA	NA	TRBJ2-1	TRBV7-9	TGTGCCAGCAGCTACTTTGGGAGCTCCTACAATGAGCAGTTCTTC	CASSYFGSSYNEQFF
NA	NA	TRBJ2-3	TRBV7-2	TGTGCCAGCAGCTTAGGGCTGACGGCCGATACGCAGTATTTT	CASSLGLTADTQYF
TRBD1	many	TRBJ2-1	TRBV9	TGTGCCAGCAGCGTAGGACAGGGGACCTACAATGAGCAGTTCTTC	CASSVGQGTYNEQFF
TRBD2	many	TRBJ2-1	TRBV3-1	TGTGCCAGCAGCACGGACTGGACTAGCGGATACTACAATGAGCAGTTCTTC	CASSTDWTSGYYNEQFF
TRBD1	few	TRBJ1-1	TRBV2	TGTGCCAGCAGCATACGACAGGGGGCCACTGAAGCTTTCTTT	CASSIRQGATEAFF
NA	NA	TRBJ1-6	TRBV4-2	TGTGCCAGCAGCCACGGTCTGGACACCTTAAGTGGCCTCCACTTT	CASSHGLDTLSGLHF
TRBD1	NA	TRBJ2-3	TRBV2	TGTGCCAGCAACTCTGACAGGGGGCAGGATACGCAGTATTTT	CASNSDRGQDTQYF
NA	NA	TRBJ2-1	TRBV15	TGTGCCACCAGCAGAGACACGGGATGGCAGTTCTTC	CATSRDTGWQFF
NA	few	TRBJ2-7	TRBV12-3/TRBV12-4	TGTGCCAGCAGTGTCTCCGGGGCCCCCAGGGAGCAGTACTTC	CASSVSGAPREQYF
TRBD2	NA	TRBJ2-3	TRBV12-3/TRBV12-4	TGTGCCAGCAAACAGCGTCGGACTAGCGGTGTGAGGGCAGATACGCAGTATTTT	CASKQRRTSGVRADTQYF
TRBD2	many	TRBJ2-1	TRBV20-1	TGCAGTGCTAGAGGTAGACTAGCGCAATACAATGAGCAGTTCTTC	CSARGRLAQYNEQFF
NA	NA	TRBJ1-2	TRBV5-1	TGCGCCAGCAGCTTGGTAGGGCAGGGGTCTAACTATGGCTACACCTTC	CASSLVGQGSNYGYTF
NA	NA	TRBJ1-1	TRBV7-9	TGTGCCAGCAGCTCATGGGGCGACACTGAAGCTTTCTTT	CASSSWGDTEAFF
TRBD1	many	TRBJ2-7	TRBV12-3/TRBV12-4	TGTGCCAGCAGTCCGGGACAGGGGCCCCTCGTCGACTACGAGCAGTACTTC	CASSPGQGPLVDYEQYF
NA	few	TRBJ2-7	TRBV5-1	TGCGCCAGCAGCTTGGCCAGGACGCTGAATTCCTACGAGCAGTACTTC	CASSLARTLNSYEQYF
TRBD1	many	TRBJ2-5	TRBV12-5	TGTGCTAGTGGACCGGGACAGGGCTTTCAGGAGACCCAGTACTTC	CASGPGQGFQETQYF
TRBD1	NA	TRBJ2-7	TRBV12-3/TRBV12-4	TGTGCCAGCAGTCCTCTAGGGACAGGGCAATACGAGCAGTACTTC	CASSPLGTGQYEQYF
NA	few	TRBJ2-2	TRBV5-6	TGTGCCAGCAGCTCCCGGACCGGGGAGCTGTTTTTT	CASSSRTGELFF
NA	NA	TRBJ1-6	TRBV5-1	TGCGCCAGCAGCTCACAGGGCGGGGGCCCCTCCTATAATTCACCCCTCCACTTT	CASSSQGGGPSYNSPLHF
NA	few	TRBJ2-7	TRBV20-1	TGCAGTGCTATGGTCCAGAGCGGCCAGTACTTC	CSAMVQSGQYF
TRBD2	many	TRBJ2-2	TRBV20-1	TGCAGTGCTAGTGGTAGCGGGGGAACCGGGGAGCTGTTTTTT	CSASGSGGTGELFF
NA	NA	TRBJ2-1	TRBV14	TGTGCCAGCAGCTCCGTGGGCGGAACTAACAATGAGCAGTTCTTC	CASSSVGGTNNEQFF
TRBD2	NA	TRBJ2-1	TRBV18	TGTGCCAGCCACACTAGCGGGGGGGCCAATGAGCAGTTCTTC	CASHTSGGANEQFF
NA	NA	TRBJ1-1	TRBV5-5	TGTGCCAGCAGCGTTACCGGGACGGCGAACACTGAAGCTTTCTTT	CASSVTGTANTEAFF
NA	many	TRBJ2-5	TRBV5-1	TGCGCCAGCGCCCCCACCCAGTTAGAGACCCAGTACTTC	CASAPTQLETQYF
TRBD2	few	TRBJ2-3	TRBV9	TGTGCCAGCAGCGACAGTCAGGGAGGGGGCACAGATACGCAGTATTTT	CASSDSQGGGTDTQYF